These 16 T cell receptor beta chains were sequenced from one sample in a study of radiotherapy plus CTLA-4 blockade in lung cancer. The table came from immunoSEQ multiplex PCR; TCRdb's copy has only in-frame clones and leaves some out. The profile shows some 110,000 clones, more than 65% of them singletons. Specimen: peripheral blood, collected from a patient treated with radiotherapy plus ipilimumab. These receptors were obtained from a human donor with non-small cell lung cancer that progressed on radiotherapy plus ipilimumab. Some clones in this sample may be carry-over from other donors' samples.

The gene calls are TRBV4-3 and TRBJ1-2, with a possible D match to TRBD1 (5 bases). CDR1 is LGHNA and CDR2 is YSLEER in the germline V gene. The V end lost 0 bases, the J end lost 5 bases, and 10 bases lay between the germline ends. The CDR3 is 14 amino acids. The CDR3 loop is CASSQDLGEYGYTF. CDR3 in DNA: TGCGCCAGCAGCCAAGATCTGGGGGAATATGGCTACACCTTC.

The chain employs TRBV15 and TRBJ2-4; 7 bases agree with TRBD1. The germline V gene has CDR1 LNHNV and CDR2 YYDKDF (reference sequence). J gave up 2 bases and V 3 bases, and 7 bases lay outside the gene matches. The CDR3 has 16 residues. CDR3 region: CATSRMGDSSKNIQYF. CDR3 nucleotide sequence: TGTGCCACCAGCAGGATGGGGGACAGTTCCAAAAACATTCAGTACTTC.

This clone was detected only a few times. The V call is TRBV10-3, the J call TRBJ1-6; 8 nucleotides agree with TRBD1. This CDR3 spans 17 amino acids. The J segment lost 5 bases and the V segment lost 2 bases, leaving 8 bases of the junction unmatched. Germline V gene lookup returns CDR1 ENHRY and CDR2 SYGVKD. The CDR3 region has the DNA TGTGCCATCAGTGAGATAAACTTGGGACAGGATAATTCACCCCTCCACTTT. Translated: CAISEINLGQDNSPLHF.

This clone was seen just once. The chain employs TRBV6-5 and TRBJ2-1; TRBD2 matches 13 bases. CDR1 is MNHEY and CDR2 is SVGAGI in the germline V gene. Trimming removed 4 bases from V and 4 bases from J; junction bases left unmatched: 1. The CDR3 extends over 15 amino acids. The CDR3 DNA is TGTGCCAGCAGTTGGACTAGCGGGGGTTACAATGAGCAGTTCTTC. This translates into CASSWTSGGYNEQFF.

V and J are TRBV6-6 and TRBJ2-3; D call uncertain. The CDR3 length is 11 residues. V was clipped by 4 bases and J by 4 bases, with 3 bases between them. Germline V lookup: CDR1 MNHNY, CDR2 SVGAGI (reference sequence). The CDR3 DNA reads as TGTGCCAGCAGTTTCTCAGATACGCAGTATTTT. Translation: CASSFSDTQYF.

The chain has TRBV6-6 and TRBJ2-7; no clear D. CDR3 size: 13 residues. The V end lost 7 bases, the J end lost 3 bases, and 13 bases lay between the germline ends. The germline V gene encodes CDR1 MNHNY and CDR2 SVGAGI (reference sequence). The CDR3 loop reads CASTSRRFYEQYF. Here the CDR3 DNA reads TGTGCCAGCACCTCTCGACGGTTCTACGAGCAGTACTTC.

The CDR3 DNA is TGTGCCAGCAGCTCGAGCGGGGGCTACGAGCAGTACTTC. This sequence encodes CASSSSGGYEQYF. This chain uses TRBV7-8 with TRBJ2-7; 8 nucleotides agree with TRBD2. The V segment lost 4 bases and the J segment 3 bases; nucleotides outside the gene matches: 2. Germline CDR1 and CDR2: SGHVS and FQNEAQ. This CDR3 has 13 amino acids.

V and J are TRBV5-1 and TRBJ2-7; tentatively, D is TRBD1 (6 bases). Per germline, CDR1 SGHRS and CDR2 YFSETQ. The germline V and J ends were trimmed by 5 bases and 0 bases, with 9 bases remaining between them. The CDR3 contains 13 residues. The CDR3 loop reads CASSTGTSYEQYF. For the CDR3, the DNA is TGCGCCAGCAGTACAGGGACCTCCTACGAGCAGTACTTC.

The rearrangement uses TRBV30 and TRBJ2-3; the D gene is possibly TRBD2 (5 bases). CDR1 GTSNPN and CDR2 SVGIG come from the germline V gene (reference sequence). The V gene lost 0 bases and the J gene lost 1 base, with 8 bases spanning the gap. This CDR3 region has 14 residues. The CDR3 here is CAWSVVGGTDTQYF. Here the CDR3 DNA reads TGTGCCTGGAGTGTTGTCGGGGGCACAGATACGCAGTATTTT.

V usage is TRBV7-9 and J usage is TRBJ1-2; D not certain. The CDR3 sequence is 14 residues long. V was pared by 6 bases and J by 1 base, with 12 bases between. CDR1 is SEHNR, CDR2 FQNEAQ, per germline (reference sequence). In DNA form, the CDR3 reads TGTGCCAGCAGTCTGGGAGCGGTTAACTATGGCTACACCTTC. It yields the protein CASSLGAVNYGYTF.

The CDR3 sequence is CASSLSGGGEQFF. The CDR3 DNA reads as TGTGCCAGCAGCTTATCGGGCGGGGGGGAGCAGTTCTTC. This chain uses TRBV7-9 with TRBJ2-1, with TRBD2 matching 8 bases. Germline loops: CDR1 SEHNR, CDR2 FQNEAQ (reference sequence). The junction had 4 bases not matched to a gene; V was cut back by 2 bases and J by 10 bases. This CDR3 has 13 amino acids.

The chain employs TRBV2 and TRBJ1-5; 8 bases align to TRBD1. CDR3 length: 17 residues. CDR1 is SNHLY and CDR2 is FYNNEI in the germline V gene. V was pared by 6 bases and J by 5 bases, with 15 bases of the junction left unmatched. The CDR3 DNA is TGTGCCAGCAGGGCTAGGACAGGGAGGGACTCTCATCAGCCCCAGCATTTT. Protein: CASRARTGRDSHQPQHF.

The gene calls are TRBV7-6 and TRBJ2-3; possible D gene TRBD2, 6 bases. This CDR3 has 13 amino acids. Germline values: CDR1 SGHVS, CDR2 FNYEAQ. Trimming stripped 3 bases from V and 2 bases from J, with 6 bases between. In nucleotides, the CDR3 is TGTGCCAGCAGCTTGGACTACACAGATACGCAGTATTTT. This codes for CASSLDYTDTQYF.

This clone was seen more than once but under ten times. V and J are TRBV6-5 and TRBJ2-7; TRBD1 matches 9 bases. The CDR3 runs 15 residues. V lost 0 bases to trimming and J lost 2 bases; unmatched junction nucleotides: 2. CDR1 MNHEY and CDR2 SVGAGI come from the germline V gene. The CDR3 DNA follows: TGTGCCAGCAGTTACTCCGGGACAGGGCCCTACGAGCAGTACTTC. This codes for CASSYSGTGPYEQYF.

The J gene is TRBJ2-7, the V gene TRBV6-6; D may be TRBD1 (8 bases). V lost 6 bases to trimming and J lost 7 bases, with 13 bases between them. This CDR3 is 12 amino acids long. From germline, CDR1 is MNHNY and CDR2 SVGAGI (reference sequence). CDR3 DNA: TGTGCCAGCAGAACACAGGGGGGGGAGCAGTACTTC. Protein sequence: CASRTQGGEQYF.

Remarks on this clone: Other nucleotide sequences from this sample produce the same CDR3. The chain has TRBV30 and TRBJ1-1; unclear D gene. The CDR3 spans 14 residues. CDR1 and CDR2 (germline): GTSNPN, SVGIG (reference sequence). Trimming stripped 2 bases from V and 5 bases from J, with 15 bases between. The CDR3 DNA sequence: TGTGCCTGGAGTACTGGTCTAGGTAGTACTGAAGCTTTCTTT. Translated: CAWSTGLGSTEAFF.